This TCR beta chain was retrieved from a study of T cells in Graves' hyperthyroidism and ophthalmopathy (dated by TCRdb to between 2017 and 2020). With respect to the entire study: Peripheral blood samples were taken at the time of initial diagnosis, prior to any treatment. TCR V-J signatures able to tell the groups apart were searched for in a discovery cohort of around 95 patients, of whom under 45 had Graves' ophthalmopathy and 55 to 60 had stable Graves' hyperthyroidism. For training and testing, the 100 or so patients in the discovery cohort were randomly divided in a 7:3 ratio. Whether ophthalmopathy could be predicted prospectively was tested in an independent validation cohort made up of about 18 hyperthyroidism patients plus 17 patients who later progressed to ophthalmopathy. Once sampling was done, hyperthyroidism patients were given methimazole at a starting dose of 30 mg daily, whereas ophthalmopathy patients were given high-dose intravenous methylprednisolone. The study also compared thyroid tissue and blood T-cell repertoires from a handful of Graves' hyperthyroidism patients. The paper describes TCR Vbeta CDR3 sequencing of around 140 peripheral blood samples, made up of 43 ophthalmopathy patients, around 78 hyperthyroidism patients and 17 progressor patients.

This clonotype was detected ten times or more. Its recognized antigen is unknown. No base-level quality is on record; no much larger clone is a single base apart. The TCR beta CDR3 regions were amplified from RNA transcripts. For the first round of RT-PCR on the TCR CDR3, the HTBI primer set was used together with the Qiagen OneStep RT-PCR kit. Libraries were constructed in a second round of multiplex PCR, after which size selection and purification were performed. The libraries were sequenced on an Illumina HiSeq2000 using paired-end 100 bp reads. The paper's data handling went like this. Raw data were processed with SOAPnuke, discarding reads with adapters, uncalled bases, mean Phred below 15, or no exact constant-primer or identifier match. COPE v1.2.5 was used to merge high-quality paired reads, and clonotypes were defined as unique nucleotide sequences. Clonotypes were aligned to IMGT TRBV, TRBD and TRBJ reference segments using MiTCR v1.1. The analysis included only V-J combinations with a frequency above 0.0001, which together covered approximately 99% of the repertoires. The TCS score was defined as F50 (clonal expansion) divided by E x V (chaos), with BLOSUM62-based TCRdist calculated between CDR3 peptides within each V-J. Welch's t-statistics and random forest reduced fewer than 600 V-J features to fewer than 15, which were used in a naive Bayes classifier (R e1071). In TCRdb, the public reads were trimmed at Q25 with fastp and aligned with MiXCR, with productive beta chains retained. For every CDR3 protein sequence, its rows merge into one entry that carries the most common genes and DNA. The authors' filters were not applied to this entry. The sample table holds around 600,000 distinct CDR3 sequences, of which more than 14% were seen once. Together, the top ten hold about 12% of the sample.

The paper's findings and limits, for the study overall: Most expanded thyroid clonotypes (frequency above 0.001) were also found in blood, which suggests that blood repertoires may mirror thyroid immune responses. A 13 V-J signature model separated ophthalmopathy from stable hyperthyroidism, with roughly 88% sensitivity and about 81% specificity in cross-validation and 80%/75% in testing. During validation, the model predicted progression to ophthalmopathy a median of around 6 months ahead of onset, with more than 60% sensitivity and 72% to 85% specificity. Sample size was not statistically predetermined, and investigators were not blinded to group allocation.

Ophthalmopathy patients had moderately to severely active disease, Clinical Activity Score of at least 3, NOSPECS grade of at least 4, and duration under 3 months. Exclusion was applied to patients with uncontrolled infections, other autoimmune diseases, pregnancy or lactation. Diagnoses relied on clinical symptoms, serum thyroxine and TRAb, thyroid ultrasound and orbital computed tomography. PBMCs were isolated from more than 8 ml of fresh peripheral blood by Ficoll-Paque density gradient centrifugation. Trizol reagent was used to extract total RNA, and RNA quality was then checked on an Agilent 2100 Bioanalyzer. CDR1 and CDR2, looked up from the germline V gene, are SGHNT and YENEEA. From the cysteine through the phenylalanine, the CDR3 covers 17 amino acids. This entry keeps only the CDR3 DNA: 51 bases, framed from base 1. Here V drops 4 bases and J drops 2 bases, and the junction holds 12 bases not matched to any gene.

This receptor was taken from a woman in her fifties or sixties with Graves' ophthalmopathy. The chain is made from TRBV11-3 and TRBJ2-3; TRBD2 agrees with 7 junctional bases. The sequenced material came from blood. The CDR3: CASSSGLAGRDTDTQYF. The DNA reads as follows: TGTGCCAGCAGCTCCGGGCTTGCGGGGAGGGACACAGATACGCAGTATTTT.